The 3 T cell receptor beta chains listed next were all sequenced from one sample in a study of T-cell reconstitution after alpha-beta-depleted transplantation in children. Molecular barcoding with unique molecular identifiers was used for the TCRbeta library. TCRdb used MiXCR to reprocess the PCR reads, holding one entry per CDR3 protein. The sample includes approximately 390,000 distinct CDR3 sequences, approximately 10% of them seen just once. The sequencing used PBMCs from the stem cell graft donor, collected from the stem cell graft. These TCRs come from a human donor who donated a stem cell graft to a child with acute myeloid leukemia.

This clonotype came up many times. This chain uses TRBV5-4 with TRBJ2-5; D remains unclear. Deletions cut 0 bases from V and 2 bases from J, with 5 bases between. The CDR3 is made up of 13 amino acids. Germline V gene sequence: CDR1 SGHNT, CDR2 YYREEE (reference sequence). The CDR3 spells CASSLVLQETQYF. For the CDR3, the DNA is TGTGCCAGCAGCTTGGTTCTACAAGAGACCCAGTACTTC.

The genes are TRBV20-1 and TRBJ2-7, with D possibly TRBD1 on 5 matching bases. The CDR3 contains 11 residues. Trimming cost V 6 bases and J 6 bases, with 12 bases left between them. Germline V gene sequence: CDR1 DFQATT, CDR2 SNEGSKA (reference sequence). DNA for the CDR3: TGCAGTGCCATACAGGTAACCGAGCAGTACTTC. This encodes CSAIQVTEQYF.

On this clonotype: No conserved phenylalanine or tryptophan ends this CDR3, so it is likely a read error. Written as DNA, the CDR3 is TGTGCCAGCAGGACCCTGTGGGCGGGAGTGGGCAATGAGCAGTTCTAC. The encoded protein is CASRTLWAGVGNEQFY. This chain joins TRBV6-2 or TRBV6-3 and TRBJ2-1, with 7 bases identical to TRBD2. V lost 6 bases and J lost 6; bases outside the gene matches: 14. This CDR3 contains 16 residues. Germline V gene data show CDR1 as MNHEY and CDR2 as SVGEGT.